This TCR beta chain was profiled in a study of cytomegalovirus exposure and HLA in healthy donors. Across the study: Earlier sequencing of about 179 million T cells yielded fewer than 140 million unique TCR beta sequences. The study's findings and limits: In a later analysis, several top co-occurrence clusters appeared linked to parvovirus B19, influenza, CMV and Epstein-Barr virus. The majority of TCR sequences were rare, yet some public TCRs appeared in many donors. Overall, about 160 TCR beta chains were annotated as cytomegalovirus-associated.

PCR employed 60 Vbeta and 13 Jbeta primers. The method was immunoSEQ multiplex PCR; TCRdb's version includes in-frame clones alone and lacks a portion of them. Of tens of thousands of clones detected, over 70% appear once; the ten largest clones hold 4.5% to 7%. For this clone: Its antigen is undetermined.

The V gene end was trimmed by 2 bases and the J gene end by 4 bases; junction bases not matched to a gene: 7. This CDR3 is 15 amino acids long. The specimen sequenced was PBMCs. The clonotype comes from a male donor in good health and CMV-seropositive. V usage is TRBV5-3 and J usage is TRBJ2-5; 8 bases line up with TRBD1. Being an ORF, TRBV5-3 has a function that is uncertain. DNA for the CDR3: TGTGCCAGAAGCTTCAAGACAGGGGAGCCAGAGACCCAGTACTTC. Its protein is CARSFKTGEPETQYF.